A single sample gave rise to the 18 T cell receptor beta chains below, sequenced in a study of regulatory T cells in long-lasting Graves disease. Assembly of TCR beta libraries relied on iRepertoire HTBI primers together with Arm-PCR of CDR3 regions. TCRdb ran MiXCR on the multiplex PCR reads and lists one entry per CDR3 protein. Here the sample spans 580,000 or so distinct CDR3 sequences, about 16% being singletons. As for time point: newly diagnosed GD, antithyroid drugs for less than 3 months. RNA isolated from PBMCs was used to make the TCR library. These data are also associated with another study on T cells in Graves' hyperthyroidism and ophthalmopathy.

The source was peripheral blood mononuclear cells (PBMCs), collected at new diagnosis, from a patient treated with antithyroid drugs. The receptors originated from a man between 18 and 35 years old with Graves disease.

This clonotype was seen only a few times. The gene calls are TRBV24-1 and TRBJ2-1; 9 bases agree with TRBD1. CDR1 is KGHDR, CDR2 SFDVKD, per germline. This CDR3 is built from 16 residues. V shed 4 bases, J shed 7 bases, and the junction held 10 bases outside the gene matches. CDR3 protein: CATSDPDRGDLNEQFF. The CDR3 DNA reads TGTGCCACCAGTGACCCCGACAGGGGGGATTTGAATGAGCAGTTCTTC.

In its sample, this clonotype was seen a few times. The chain has TRBV30 and TRBJ1-2; D is undetermined. This CDR3 has 11 residues. Germline CDR1 and CDR2: GTSNPN and SVGIG (reference sequence). The V end was cut by 4 bases, the J end by 4 bases, with 7 bases between. The CDR3 nucleotides read TGTGCCTGGATAGGTTTCTATGGCTACACCTTC. Protein: CAWIGFYGYTF.

This clonotype came up a few times. This chain uses TRBV20-1 with TRBJ2-1; TRBD2 agrees at 9 bases. This CDR3 contains 15 residues. Germline CDR1 and CDR2: DFQATT and SNEGSKA (reference sequence). V was pared by 0 bases and J by 7 bases, with 7 bases of the junction left unmatched. CDR3 sequence reads: CSARDWRTSANEQFF. DNA of the CDR3: TGCAGTGCTAGAGATTGGAGGACTAGCGCGAATGAGCAGTTCTTC.

The chain recombines TRBV4-1 with TRBJ1-1; D is perhaps TRBD1 (6 bases). CDR3 length: 17 residues. The ends were cut back, 5 bases at V and 1 base at J, with 20 bases in the middle. Germline-derived CDR1 and CDR2 are MGHRA and YSYEKL. Written as DNA, the CDR3 is TGCGCCAGCAGCAGAGGGGCCCTGGGACACTCGAACACTGAAGCTTTCTTT. Amino acids: CASSRGALGHSNTEAFF.

The chain combines TRBV30 with TRBJ1-5; unclear D gene. This CDR3 is 15 amino acids long. CDR1 is GTSNPN and CDR2 is SVGIG in the germline V gene (reference sequence). Trimming left V 4 bases short and J 5 bases short, with 18 bases between. CDR3 nucleotides: TGTGCCTGGACCCTAGTCGATGGGCATGATCAGCCCCAGCATTTT. Its protein product is CAWTLVDGHDQPQHF. The full variable domain, its missing parts supplied by reference TRBV30 and TRBJ1-5, is SQTIHQWPATLVQPVGSPLSLECTVEGTSNPNLYWYRQAAGRGLQLLFYSVGIGQISSEVPQNLSASRPQDRQFILSSKKLLLSDSGFYLCAWTLVDGHDQPQHFGDGTRLSIL.

This chain uses TRBV5-1 with TRBJ1-6; TRBD1 aligns across 7 bases. The trim removed 3 bases at V and 3 bases at J, leaving 3 bases unmatched. Germline V gene lookup returns CDR1 SGHRS and CDR2 YFSETQ. CDR3 length: 15 amino acids. The CDR3, as DNA: TGCGCCAGCAGCTCCGGGACAGACTATAATTCACCCCTCCACTTT. This encodes CASSSGTDYNSPLHF. The complete variable domain, with remaining parts taken from reference TRBV5-1 and TRBJ1-6, reads KAGVTQTPRYLIKTRGQQVTLSCSPISGHRSVSWYQQTPGQGLQFLFEYFSETQRNKGNFPGRFSGRQFSNSRSEMNVSTLELGDSALYLCASSSGTDYNSPLHFGNGTRLTVT.

The chain has TRBV28 and TRBJ2-1, with D possibly TRBD1 on 6 matching bases. The length of the CDR3 is 17 residues. V shed 5 bases and J shed 12 bases, with 29 bases lying between them. The V gene's germline CDR1 is MDHEN and CDR2 SYDVKM. CDR3 nucleotides: TGTGCCAGCAGTATTCTACAGGGTATGATTAGCTCGGCCTCGCAGTTCTTC. It is translated as CASSILQGMISSASQFF.

In this sample, this clonotype turned up many times. This sequence joins TRBV2 and TRBJ2-7; D remains ambiguous. V lost 3 bases and J lost 9, with 15 bases in between. Germline V CDR1 and CDR2: SNHLY, FYNNEI. The CDR3 runs to 13 residues. The CDR3 reads CASSDSDFVGQYF. The CDR3 nucleotides read TGTGCCAGCAGTGATTCCGACTTCGTCGGGCAGTACTTC.

This clonotype was recorded at least ten times. The V gene is TRBV20-1, the J gene TRBJ1-2, with 10 bases that match TRBD1. The CDR3 spans 15 residues. V was clipped by 5 bases and J by 8 bases; unmatched bases: 14. The germline V gene has CDR1 DFQATT and CDR2 SNEGSKA (reference sequence). The CDR3 region has the DNA TGCAGTGCTCCTGACCCGGGACAGGGGAGTCGAGGCTACACCTTC. Its protein is CSAPDPGQGSRGYTF.

This clonotype was recorded many times. The gene calls are TRBV12-3 or TRBV12-4 and TRBJ1-5; 10 nucleotides line up with TRBD1. V gave up 5 bases and J gave up 6 bases; unmatched junction bases: 10. The CDR3 is 16 amino acids. This CDR3 reads CASSPTTGGIGQPQHF. The DNA for the CDR3 is TGTGCCAGCAGTCCGACGACAGGGGGCATCGGTCAGCCCCAGCATTTT.

The chain carries TRBV15 and TRBJ2-1; 7 bases are a match to TRBD1. The J call could be wrong; TRBJ2-5 is a better fit for the DNA end. Germline CDR1 LNHNV, CDR2 YYDKDF (reference sequence). The CDR3 spans 14 residues. CDR3 region: CATSRDRDRETQYF. The CDR3, as DNA: TGTGCCACCAGCAGAGACCGGGACAGAGAGACCCAGTACTTC.

J is TRBJ1-5 and V is TRBV6-1, with 9 bases identical to TRBD1. Germline CDR1 MNHNS, CDR2 SASEGT. V shed 7 bases, J shed 0 bases, and the junction held 13 bases outside the gene matches. The CDR3 has 18 amino acids. The CDR3, as DNA: TGTGCCAGCAACCACCGGGACAGGGACTATCATAGCAATCAGCCCCAGCATTTT. It yields the protein CASNHRDRDYHSNQPQHF.

Ten or more counts support this clonotype. This chain links TRBV10-3 with TRBJ2-5; weak D call: TRBD1 (6 bases). Trimming left V 3 bases short and J 3 bases short, with 17 bases between. This CDR3 contains 16 residues. Germline loops: CDR1 ENHRY, CDR2 SYGVKD. The chain's CDR3 is CAISETDRGFKETQYF. The DNA for the CDR3 is TGTGCCATCAGTGAAACTGATAGGGGGTTTAAAGAGACCCAGTACTTC.

The DNA of the CDR3 is TGTGCCAGCAGTATCGCACCAGGGAGATTGCCAAAAGAGACCCAGTACTTC. Amino acids: CASSIAPGRLPKETQYF. The chain joins TRBV27 to TRBJ2-5; D possibly matches TRBD1 or TRBD2 (5 bases each). The V end was cut by 5 bases, the J end by 3 bases, with 22 bases between. The germline V gene has CDR1 MNHEY and CDR2 SMNVEV (reference sequence). The CDR3 runs to 17 residues.

This clonotype was picked up many times. This sequence joins TRBV11-3 and TRBJ2-1; TRBD2 is a possible D gene (5 bases). Germline-derived CDR1 and CDR2 are SGHNT and YENEEA. This CDR3 is built from 14 residues. V was clipped by 5 bases and J by 3 bases, with 11 bases between them. CDR3 bases: TGTGCCAGCAGCCCCTCAGGACTCTACAATGAGCAGTTCTTC. This sequence encodes CASSPSGLYNEQFF. Full variable domain (remainder filled in from reference TRBV11-3 and TRBJ2-1): EAGVVQSPRYKIIEKKQPVAFWCNPISGHNTLYWYLQNLGQGPELLIRYENEEAVDDSQLPKDRFSAERLKGVDSTLKIQPAELGDSAVYLCASSPSGLYNEQFFGPGTRLTVL.

The sample holds many counts of this clonotype. The CDR3 loop reads CASSMTGLSLTAKNIQYF. DNA of the CDR3: TGTGCCAGCAGTATGACGGGACTATCCTTGACGGCCAAAAACATTCAGTACTTC. The V call is TRBV27, the J call TRBJ2-4, with 7 bases fitting TRBD2. The germline V gene encodes CDR1 MNHEY and CDR2 SMNVEV (reference sequence). Trimming cost V 5 bases and J 1 base; bases outside gene matches: 14. This CDR3 region has 18 residues.

This chain uses TRBV10-3 with TRBJ1-5; TRBD1 is a possible D gene (5 bases). Trimming took 0 bases from V and 4 from J, leaving 10 bases between them. This CDR3 has 15 residues. The germline V gene encodes CDR1 ENHRY and CDR2 SYGVKD. CDR3 sequence reads: CAISESGGGNQPQHF. CDR3 nucleotide sequence: TGTGCCATCAGTGAGTCGGGCGGGGGGAATCAGCCCCAGCATTTT.

This sequence joins TRBV7-6 and TRBJ2-1; D possibly matches TRBD1 or TRBD2 (5 bases each). The V gene's germline CDR1 is SGHVS and CDR2 FNYEAQ. The CDR3 contains 13 residues. With 2 bases removed from V and 10 bases from J, the gap between germline ends came to 12 bases. CDR3 in DNA: TGTGCCAGCAGCTTACATAGGGGAGAAGAGCAGTTCTTC. The encoded protein is CASSLHRGEEQFF.